This T cell receptor (beta chain) was identified in a study of regulatory T cells in long-lasting Graves disease. Study conclusions and caveats: Those with persistent disease had in common more public clonotypes (roughly 3,000) than new patients (approximately 920).

The CDR3 consists of 19 residues. After removal of 4 bases from V and 1 base from J, the junction contained 10 bases not matched to a gene. Germline loops: CDR1 MNHEY, CDR2 SVGEGT. Worth noting for this clonotype: What it recognizes is unknown.

Time point given: newly diagnosed GD, antithyroid drugs for less than 3 months. Isolated PBMC RNA provided the starting material for the TCR library. Both iRepertoire HTBI primers and Arm-PCR of CDR3 regions were used to build the TCR beta libraries. A single record per CDR3 protein comes from TCRdb applying MiXCR to the multiplex PCR reads. The sample has 400,000 to 550,000 distinct CDR3 sequences; about 15% are singletons. These data are also associated with another study on T cells in Graves' hyperthyroidism and ophthalmopathy. That study reports: During a first-round RT-PCR of the TCR CDR3, the HTBI primer set was used.

This chain uses TRBV6-2 or TRBV6-3 with TRBJ2-4, with 13 bases matching TRBD2. The sample consisted of peripheral blood mononuclear cells (PBMCs), taken at new diagnosis, from a patient treated with antithyroid drugs. The receptor was derived from a woman under 40 with Graves disease. CDR3 bases: TGTGCCAGCAGTTTCACTAGCGGGAGGGCCCGGGTTGCCAAAAACATTCAGTACTTC. It yields the protein CASSFTSGRARVAKNIQYF.